This TCR beta chain was captured in a study of blood T cell repertoires in COVID-19. Study-wide context: Samples of COVID-19 (acute and convalescent) were obtained from the United States, Italy and Spain.

Seattle researchers signed up patients amid active infection and tracked them longitudinally. This CDR3 spans 15 amino acids. V lost 5 bases and J 7 bases, leaving 15 bases between the germline ends. The germline CDR1 and CDR2 sequences are SEHNR and FQNEAQ (reference sequence). The sample holds one count of this clone. The protocol was immunoSEQ multiplex PCR, while the TCRdb copy is restricted to in-frame clones and leaves out a portion. Of almost 350,000 clones in the sample, approximately 89% are singletons; the top ten hold roughly 3.9%. Sequences were obtained from peripheral blood. The chain joins TRBV7-9 to TRBJ1-6; possible D gene TRBD1, 5 bases. This sequence originates from a woman aged 60-75 years with COVID-19, enrolled during active disease. The CDR3 DNA follows: TGTGCCAGCAGCCGGGGGGATACGGGCAATTCACCCCTCCACTTT. It yields the protein CASSRGDTGNSPLHF.